The 13 T cell receptor beta chains below come from one sample, sequenced in a study of blood T cell repertoires in COVID-19. Assay used: immunoSEQ multiplex PCR; TCRdb lists only in-frame clones, some missing. The sample lists about 54,000 clones, over 80% seen once, with less than 4% in the top ten. The source material was peripheral blood. These receptor sequences come from a human donor in a cohort sampled during active COVID-19.

This clone has just one count. The chain joins TRBV4-1 to TRBJ2-3; 7 positions match TRBD2. The CDR3 has 17 residues. Germline V gene sequence: CDR1 MGHRA, CDR2 YSYEKL. V shed 3 bases and J 3 bases; nucleotides not matched to a gene: 12. The CDR3 protein is CASSQGWYSGWTDTQYF. CDR3 DNA: TGCGCCAGCAGCCAGGGGTGGTATAGCGGGTGGACAGATACGCAGTATTTT.

J is TRBJ2-2 and V is TRBV5-6; TRBD2 matches at 8 bases. The CDR3 spans 18 residues. Per the germline V gene, CDR1 is SGHDT and CDR2 is YYEEEE. The V segment lost 2 bases and the J segment 1 base; nucleotides outside the gene matches: 10. CDR3 DNA: TGTGCCAGCAGCTTTACATTTAGCGGGGACCTGAACACCGGGGAGCTGTTTTTT. It codes for CASSFTFSGDLNTGELFF.

The gene calls are TRBV5-1 and TRBJ2-2; a possible D gene is TRBD1 (6 bases). V was cut by 3 bases and J by 1 base, with 7 bases left in between. This CDR3 region has 14 residues. Germline V lookup: CDR1 SGHRS, CDR2 YFSETQ. As DNA, the CDR3 is TGCGCCAGCAGCTGGGGACAGAACACCGGGGAGCTGTTTTTT. It specifies CASSWGQNTGELFF.

This sequence joins TRBV7-8 and TRBJ1-3; TRBD1 aligns across 7 bases. This CDR3 is built from 17 residues. Trimming removed 4 bases from V and 3 bases from J; junction bases left unmatched: 12. Per germline, CDR1 SGHVS and CDR2 FQNEAQ. CDR3 in DNA: TGTGCCAGCAGCTACCTCGGACAGGAGGACTTTGGAAACACCATATATTTT. It codes for CASSYLGQEDFGNTIYF.

This clone was found once. This chain connects TRBV19 to TRBJ2-2; 12 bases are a match to TRBD1. Germline trimming cut 10 bases from V and 3 bases from J; bases unmatched to any gene: 12. The CDR3 length is 17 residues. The V gene's germline CDR1 is LNHDA and CDR2 SQIVND (reference sequence). The CDR3 spells CATSTPGQGAHTGELFF. The CDR3 nucleotides read TGTGCCACCTCAACTCCGGGACAGGGGGCGCACACCGGGGAGCTGTTTTTT.

The J gene is TRBJ1-5, the V gene TRBV6-7; D is ambiguous. TRBV6-7 is an ORF; its function is uncertain. The CDR3 totals 14 residues. Trimming shortened V by 8 bases and J by 2 bases, and 13 bases separated the two germline ends. CDR3 nucleotides: TGTGCCAGCTCACGAGGGCAAGGCAATCAGCCCCAGCATTTT. It yields the protein CASSRGQGNQPQHF.

The V call is TRBV27, the J call TRBJ1-5; D is unclear. Germline-derived CDR1 and CDR2 are MNHEY and SMNVEV (reference sequence). CDR3 length: 15 residues. V was clipped by 4 bases and J by 4 bases, with 14 bases between them. The CDR3 DNA follows: TGTGCCAGCAGTTCAAGCTCGGGAAGGAATCAGCCCCAGCATTTT. It yields the protein CASSSSSGRNQPQHF.

This clone was seen once. The chain has TRBV27 and TRBJ2-7; 10 bases agree with TRBD2. This CDR3 spans 15 amino acids. Germline lookup yields CDR1 MNHEY and CDR2 SMNVEV (reference sequence). With 4 bases clipped from V and 1 base from J, the junction kept 4 bases outside the gene matches. CDR3 sequence (DNA): TGTGCCAGCAGTTCCGGGACTAGCGCGTCCTACGAGCAGTACTTC. It encodes CASSSGTSASYEQYF.

The chain combines TRBV7-2 with TRBJ1-3; D not certain. This CDR3 has 14 residues. Trimming removed 6 bases from V and 0 bases from J, with 9 bases in between. The germline V gene has CDR1 SGHTA and CDR2 FQGNSA. The CDR3 loop is CASSLQSSGNTIYF. For the CDR3, the DNA is TGTGCCAGCAGTCTACAGAGCTCTGGAAACACCATATATTTT.

The DNA of the CDR3 is TGTGCCCCAAGTCTCTGGGCCAGGAATACGCAGTATTTT. Amino acids: CAPSLWARNTQYF. V usage is TRBV5-7 and J usage is TRBJ2-3, with D uncertain. TRBV5-7 is designated an ORF whose function remains uncertain. CDR3 size: 13 residues. The V and J ends lost 10 bases and 7 bases respectively, with 19 bases between them.

This clone showed up just once. The chain joins TRBV27 to TRBJ2-7, with 9 bases lining up with TRBD1. V trimming: 2 bases; J trimming: 2 bases; junction bases outside the gene matches: 4. This CDR3 contains 15 residues. Germline CDR1 MNHEY, CDR2 SMNVEV (reference sequence). The CDR3 nucleotides are TGTGCCAGCAGTTTAGGGGGACAGGGCCCCTACGAGCAGTACTTC. Amino acid sequence: CASSLGGQGPYEQYF.

The chain is built from TRBV3-1 (or the pseudogene TRBV3-2) and TRBJ2-5; D might be TRBD2 (7 bases). The CDR3 consists of 17 residues. CDR1 is LGHDT, CDR2 YNNKEL, per germline (reference sequence). Trimming removed 1 base from V and 0 bases from J, with 15 bases in between. The CDR3 region is CASSQGLRGLYQETQYF. The CDR3 DNA reads as TGTGCCAGCAGCCAAGGGCTGCGGGGGCTATACCAAGAGACCCAGTACTTC.

The rearrangement uses TRBV13 and TRBJ2-5, with 8 bases matching TRBD2. The CDR3 contains 13 residues. V shed 4 bases and J 7 bases; nucleotides not matched to a gene: 5. CDR1 and CDR2 from the germline V gene are PRHDT and FYEKMQ (reference sequence). The CDR3 reads CASSSGLAGTQYF. The DNA for the CDR3 is TGTGCCAGCAGCTCAGGACTAGCAGGGACCCAGTACTTC.